This T cell receptor beta chain was captured in a study of T cells in tuberculosis. Study-level background: T cells were selected with CD1B tetramers loaded with glucose monomycolate. This South African cohort compared adolescents with or without latent tuberculosis against adults with active tuberculosis. PBMC were archived before or within 7 days of starting treatment.

Whole-study findings and limits: Cases with active tuberculosis were adults, while controls were adolescents.

As for this clone: Its antigen is not identified.

As to time point: new active TB diagnosis, blood taken before or within 7 days of starting treatment. TCRdb's table, derived via immunoSEQ multiplex PCR, lists solely in-frame clones and lacks some. The repertoire holds about 40,000 clones, with roughly 94% as singletons. The CDR3 spans 17 residues. The germline V gene encodes CDR1 MNHEY and CDR2 SMNVEV (reference sequence). J gave up 0 bases and V 7 bases, and 8 bases lay outside the gene matches. J is TRBJ2-3 and V is TRBV27, with 12 bases that match TRBD2. The source was PBMCs, collected at tuberculosis diagnosis. This TCR was recovered from an adult with tuberculosis. The CDR3 DNA follows: TGTGCCAGCACTAAACTAGCGGGGGGTACTAGCACAGATACGCAGTATTTT. Protein sequence: CASTKLAGGTSTDTQYF.